This passage covers 14 T cell receptor beta chains from one sample sequenced in a study of T cell responses to AZD1222 COVID-19 vaccine. TCRdb's table, derived via immunoSEQ multiplex PCR, lists solely in-frame clones and lacks some. The sample consists of 200,000 to 300,000 clones, more than 85% of them appearing once. Sequencing used peripheral blood, obtained on day 0 of AZD1222 vaccination. Source of these receptors: an adult in good health.

The gene calls are TRBV7-3 and TRBJ2-3, with 8 positions matching TRBD2. Germline CDR1 and CDR2: SGHTA and FQGTGA. The CDR3 has 15 residues. The trim removed 6 bases at V and 3 bases at J, leaving 8 bases unmatched. For the CDR3, the DNA is TGTGCCAGCAGTTTAGCGGGGTATAAGACAGATACGCAGTATTTT. Translated: CASSLAGYKTDTQYF.

This clone was found a few times. The rearrangement links TRBV18 to TRBJ1-4; no clear D. The CDR3 is 15 amino acids. Germline V gene sequence: CDR1 KGHSH, CDR2 LQKENI. Trimming left V 4 bases short and J 6 bases short, with 15 bases between. For the CDR3, the DNA is TGTGCCAGCTCACGAACAGCAGAACTGGATGAAAAACTGTTTTTT. This translates into CASSRTAELDEKLFF.

V usage is TRBV5-1 and J usage is TRBJ2-3; D remains ambiguous. The CDR3 contains 13 residues. V lost 4 bases, J lost 5 bases, and 11 bases lay in between. CDR1 SGHRS and CDR2 YFSETQ come from the germline V gene. CDR3 nucleotide sequence: TGCGCCAGCAGCCCGGGCCAAGGAGATACGCAGTATTTT. Its protein is CASSPGQGDTQYF. The entire variable domain, with the rest obtained from reference TRBV5-1 and TRBJ2-3, is as follows: KAGVTQTPRYLIKTRGQQVTLSCSPISGHRSVSWYQQTPGQGLQFLFEYFSETQRNKGNFPGRFSGRQFSNSRSEMNVSTLELGDSALYLCASSPGQGDTQYFGPGTRLTVL.

The rearrangement links TRBV7-3 to TRBJ2-2; D gene unclear. The germline V gene has CDR1 SGHTA and CDR2 FQGTGA. V was shortened by 3 bases and J by 4 bases, with 3 bases between the two germline ends. CDR3 size: 12 residues. CDR3 in amino acids: CASSFVTGELFF. Here the CDR3 DNA reads TGTGCCAGCAGCTTCGTCACCGGGGAGCTGTTTTTT.

The V call is TRBV9, the J call TRBJ2-7; no definite D call. Trimming cost V 3 bases and J 1 base, with 8 bases left between them. Looked up from germline, CDR1 is SGDLS and CDR2 is YYNGEE. The CDR3 totals 13 residues. The CDR3, as DNA: TGTGCCAGCAGCGGCTTACAATCCTACGAGCAGTACTTC. Protein sequence: CASSGLQSYEQYF.

This chain connects TRBV9 to TRBJ1-2; no clear D gene. Germline values: CDR1 SGDLS, CDR2 YYNGEE. Trimming pared 4 bases from V and 4 bases from J, leaving 11 bases between. The CDR3 runs to 13 residues. The CDR3 nucleotides are TGTGCCAGCAGCCCTCAGGCGTCCTATGGCTACACCTTC. Translating gives CASSPQASYGYTF.

The chain links TRBV7-8 to TRBJ2-7; 13 nucleotides line up with TRBD2. V dropped 6 bases and J dropped 2; count of bases not matched to a gene: 4. Germline V CDR1 and CDR2: SGHVS, FQNEAQ. This CDR3 has 15 residues. In DNA form, the CDR3 reads TGTGCCAGCAGTCGGACTAGCGGGGGCCCCTACGAGCAGTACTTC. As protein: CASSRTSGGPYEQYF.

This chain connects TRBV11-2 to TRBJ2-1; tentative D call: TRBD2 (5 bases). Looked up from germline, CDR1 is SGHAT and CDR2 is FQNNGV. This CDR3 contains 14 residues. Trimming took off 4 bases at V and 8 bases at J, with 15 bases between the two ends. CDR3 residues: CASSSGLRQDEQFF. DNA for the CDR3: TGTGCCAGCAGCTCGGGGTTACGTCAAGATGAGCAGTTCTTC.

In DNA, the CDR3 is TGTGCCAGCAGTGAAATCGAGAATTCACCCCTCCACTTT. Protein sequence: CASSEIENSPLHF. The J gene is TRBJ1-6, the V gene TRBV6-1; D not certain. Germline V CDR1 and CDR2: MNHNS, SASEGT. V was shortened by 2 bases and J by 7 bases, with 6 bases between the two germline ends. The CDR3 consists of 13 residues.

The chain is built from TRBV5-1 and TRBJ1-1; possible D gene TRBD1, 5 bases. V gave up 4 bases and J gave up 6 bases, with 13 bases separating them. This CDR3 has 13 residues. Germline-derived CDR1 and CDR2 are SGHRS and YFSETQ. The CDR3 DNA reads as TGCGCCAGCAGCGAACCAGGGAAGTCTGAAGCTTTCTTT. Protein sequence: CASSEPGKSEAFF.

This chain links TRBV24-1 with TRBJ1-2; the D is unclear. Germline CDR1 and CDR2: KGHDR and SFDVKD. This CDR3 is built from 13 residues. V shed 4 bases and J shed 5 bases, with 10 bases lying between them. CDR3 region: CATSDPTSYGYTF. The CDR3 coding sequence is TGTGCCACCAGTGACCCGACATCATATGGCTACACCTTC.

The genes are TRBV6-5 and TRBJ1-6, with TRBD1 matching 9 bases. The CDR3 loop spans 15 amino acids. Germline trimming cut 2 bases from V and 7 bases from J; bases unmatched to any gene: 3. Germline V gene data show CDR1 as MNHEY and CDR2 as SVGAGI. DNA for the CDR3: TGTGCCAGCAGTTACCTGGGACAGGGAAATTCACCCCTCCACTTT. As protein: CASSYLGQGNSPLHF.

In its sample, this clone was seen a few times. Here the CDR3 reads CASSANLPHEQYF. The CDR3 coding sequence is TGTGCCAGCAGCGCCAACCTACCCCACGAGCAGTACTTC. V is TRBV3-1 (or the pseudogene TRBV3-2) and J is TRBJ2-7; D not resolved. The CDR3 covers 13 residues. V lost 5 bases and J 5 bases, leaving 13 bases between the germline ends. CDR1 is LGHDT and CDR2 is YNNKEL in the germline V gene (reference sequence).

The chain uses TRBV10-2 and TRBJ2-7; 10 bases align to TRBD2. Germline-derived CDR1 and CDR2 are WSHSY and SAAADI. Trimming removed 8 bases from V and 2 bases from J; junction bases left unmatched: 9. The CDR3 is 15 residues long. CDR3 coding DNA: TGCGCCAGCGGGGAAGCGGGGGGGCTCCCCTACGAGCAGTACTTC. The encoded protein is CASGEAGGLPYEQYF.